This is a list of T cell receptor beta chains from one sample in a study of T cells in localized non-small cell lung cancer. TCRdb's copy holds only in-frame clones and misses some; the assay was immunoSEQ multiplex PCR. The sample includes 30,000 to 40,000 clones, about 80% seen only once; the top ten take roughly 33%. This sample comprised peripheral blood, obtained before any cancer treatment. All receptors come from an older male donor with stage II squamous cell lung carcinoma. Both conserved end residues are part of each CDR3. The order of the fields is clone size, D gene, J gene, V gene, CDR3 protein, CDR3 DNA. The D gene is left open where the match is weak. Expanded clones get a size class; other rows say once, few or many, or leave the size out.

.,TRBD1,TRBJ1-5,TRBV4-1,CASSPWEDRANQPQHF,TGCGCCAGCAGCCCGTGGGAAGACAGGGCCAATCAGCCCCAGCATTTT
.,TRBD1,TRBJ2-7,TRBV6-5,CASRMLSGTGSEQYF,TGTGCCAGCAGAATGCTCTCCGGGACAGGGAGCGAGCAGTACTTC
.,TRBD1,TRBJ2-1,TRBV15,CATSITTGAYNEQFF,TGTGCCACCAGTATCACCACAGGGGCCTACAATGAGCAGTTCTTC
once,TRBD1,TRBJ2-6,TRBV5-4,CASSLRQGPYSGANVLTF,TGTGCCAGCAGCCTCCGACAGGGGCCTTACTCTGGGGCCAACGTCCTGACTTTC
.,.,TRBJ1-1,TRBV5-6,CASSMGPLSGAFF,TGTGCCAGCAGCATGGGTCCCTTATCCGGGGCTTTCTTT
once,.,TRBJ1-2,TRBV5-5,CASRPGLSYGYTF,TGTGCCAGCAGGCCGGGACTGTCCTATGGCTACACCTTC
.,.,TRBJ2-3,TRBV9,CASSVKGQGGTDTQYF,TGTGCCAGCAGCGTAAAGGGGCAGGGTGGCACAGATACGCAGTATTTT
.,TRBD1,TRBJ2-1,TRBV19,CASSRPGQVDNEQFF,TGTGCCAGTAGTCGACCGGGACAGGTTGACAATGAGCAGTTCTTC
few,.,TRBJ2-2,TRBV7-2,CASSLGQPTGELFF,TGTGCCAGCAGCTTAGGGCAGCCCACCGGGGAGCTGTTTTTT
.,TRBD1,TRBJ1-1,TRBV5-1,CASSLRQGMNTEAFF,TGCGCCAGCAGCTTACGACAGGGAATGAACACTGAAGCTTTCTTT
.,TRBD1,TRBJ1-2,TRBV23-1,CASTGDRGQSNYGYTF,TGCGCCAGCACTGGGGACAGGGGGCAATCCAACTATGGCTACACCTTC
.,.,TRBJ1-5,TRBV19,CASSIQGTSNQPQHF,TGTGCCAGTAGTATTCAGGGGACCAGCAATCAGCCCCAGCATTTT